Presented here are 32 T cell receptor beta chains from one specimen sequenced in a study of blood T cells in healthy people across ages (dated by TCRdb to between 2014 and 2017). Libraries were constructed by 5' RACE. The instrument given in TCRdb is Illumina HiSeq 2500. The second PCR ran for roughly 7 to 12 cycles and used a J-beta primer mix along with a sample-barcoded 5' primer. The raw public reads went through TCRdb reprocessing: fastp at Q25, MiXCR clone calling, in-frame beta chains kept. Each entry is one CDR3 protein sequence, shown with its most common DNA and genes. The sample contains about 720,000 distinct CDR3 sequences, around a quarter of them found a single time. The ten biggest clones cover under 4.5% of the sample. These same records also appear under a second study, on T cells of mothers and their children.

Sequencing input: blood. Every receptor here comes from a boy between 10 and 17 years old in good health.

There are a few counts of this clonotype. The gene calls are TRBV28 and TRBJ2-5; perhaps TRBD1 as D (6 bases). Germline lookup yields CDR1 MDHEN and CDR2 SYDVKM. This CDR3 has 13 amino acids. V was shortened by 5 bases and J by 0 bases, with 7 bases between the two germline ends. CDR3 sequence reads: CASSGQNQETQYF. CDR3 in DNA: TGTGCCAGCAGTGGACAGAACCAAGAGACCCAGTACTTC.

The chain has TRBV20-1 and TRBJ2-7, with 8 bases fitting TRBD2. CDR1 is DFQATT and CDR2 is SNEGSKA in the germline V gene (reference sequence). V shed 0 bases, J shed 4 bases, and the junction held 5 bases outside the gene matches. This CDR3 contains 14 residues. DNA for the CDR3: TGCAGTGCTAGAGAAGGTGGACTAGCTTACGAGCAGTACTTC. Its translation: CSAREGGLAYEQYF.

The CDR3 protein is CSVRGGTAKNIQYF. CDR3 nucleotides: TGCAGTGTCAGAGGGGGTACGGCCAAAAACATTCAGTACTTC. The V and J genes are TRBV20-1 and TRBJ2-4; TRBD1 is a possible D gene (6 bases). The CDR3 is 14 amino acids. From germline, CDR1 is DFQATT and CDR2 SNEGSKA (reference sequence). V lost 7 bases to trimming and J lost 1 base, with 14 bases between them.

V gene TRBV7-6 combines with J gene TRBJ2-5, with a weak D call TRBD2 (6 bases). Germline V gene sequence: CDR1 SGHVS, CDR2 FNYEAQ. Trimming left V 2 bases short and J 1 base short, with 8 bases between. CDR3 size: 14 residues. The CDR3 is CASSLMGGQETQYF. The CDR3 DNA reads as TGTGCCAGCAGCTTAATGGGAGGCCAAGAGACCCAGTACTTC.

This clonotype was detected only a few times. The genes are TRBV6-1 and TRBJ1-3, with D perhaps matching TRBD1 (5 bases). This CDR3 has 16 amino acids. The V gene's germline CDR1 is MNHNS and CDR2 SASEGT. The V end was cut by 5 bases, the J end by 0 bases, with 14 bases between. CDR3 sequence reads: CASSWGLTDSGNTIYF. In DNA, the CDR3 is TGTGCCAGCAGTTGGGGCTTGACGGACTCTGGAAACACCATATATTTT.

This clonotype was seen a handful of times. The chain uses TRBV28 and TRBJ1-1; 7 nucleotides line up with TRBD1. CDR3 size: 12 residues. Germline lookup yields CDR1 MDHEN and CDR2 SYDVKM. CDR3 DNA sequence: TGTGCAGTGAGGGGGCGCCTGTCTGAAGCTTTCTTT. It yields the protein CAVRGRLSEAFF.

The V call is TRBV29-1, the J call TRBJ2-1; D not certain. The CDR3 is 14 amino acids. Germline V lookup: CDR1 SQVTM, CDR2 ANQGSEA. V lost 7 bases to trimming and J lost 4 bases, with 17 bases between them. CDR3 sequence (DNA): TGCAGCGCCCTTGGAACCGCCTTTTACAATGAGCAGTTCTTC. This sequence encodes CSALGTAFYNEQFF.

This clonotype occurred a few times. The V gene is TRBV20-1, the J gene TRBJ2-1; TRBD1 aligns across 12 bases. The closer fit of TRBJ2-7 to the DNA end suggests the J call may be wrong. The length of the CDR3 is 15 residues. The V gene's germline CDR1 is DFQATT and CDR2 SNEGSKA (reference sequence). The CDR3 nucleotides are TGCAGTGCTACGGGACAGGGGGCTTTCAACTACGAGCAGTACTTC. It codes for CSATGQGAFNYEQYF.

V usage is TRBV6-6 and J usage is TRBJ2-3; TRBD1 agrees at 7 bases. Looked up from germline, CDR1 is MNHNY and CDR2 is SVGAGI (reference sequence). The CDR3 has 15 residues. Trimming removed 6 bases from V and 2 bases from J; junction bases left unmatched: 8. In DNA form, the CDR3 reads TGTGCCAGCAGGAACCTACAGGGGCCCACAGATACGCAGTATTTT. This encodes CASRNLQGPTDTQYF.

The CDR3 DNA reads TGTGCCAGCAGCGTAGCCCCCCCCTACAATGAGCAGTTCTTC. The encoded protein is CASSVAPPYNEQFF. This chain joins TRBV9 and TRBJ2-1; no definite D call. V lost 0 bases, J lost 2 bases, and 6 bases lay in between. The length of the CDR3 is 14 residues. Germline loops: CDR1 SGDLS, CDR2 YYNGEE.

The sample holds many counts of this clonotype. The chain is built from TRBV4-3 and TRBJ2-7; D call uncertain. CDR1 is LGHNA, CDR2 YSLEER, per germline. Trimming pared 1 base from V and 5 bases from J, leaving 18 bases between. CDR3 length: 16 amino acids. CDR3 in amino acids: CASSQGTPSLLNEQYF. The CDR3 DNA sequence: TGCGCCAGCAGCCAAGGAACGCCCTCCTTGCTCAACGAGCAGTACTTC.

The gene calls are TRBV12-3 or TRBV12-4 and TRBJ2-7; D gene uncertain. Trimming shortened V by 6 bases and J by 2 bases, and 8 bases separated the two germline ends. CDR3 size: 12 residues. The CDR3 reads CASSHRPYEQYF. Here the CDR3 DNA reads TGTGCCAGCAGCCATAGACCCTACGAGCAGTACTTC.

This clonotype was picked up a small number of times. An end of the junction does not agree with germline; a read error may underlie this. This chain links TRBV28 with TRBJ2-7, with a possible D match to TRBD2 (5 bases). There are 13 residues in the CDR3. The germline V gene encodes CDR1 MDHEN and CDR2 SYDVKM. CDR3 nucleotides: TGTGCCAGCAGAACCCACCTCGGGCTCCGAGCGGACTTC. Translated: CASRTHLGLRADF.

This rearrangement joins TRBV4-1 to TRBJ2-2, with 7 bases fitting TRBD2. CDR3 length: 16 amino acids. The junction had 8 bases not matched to a gene; V was cut back by 1 base and J by 6 bases. The germline gives CDR1 MGHRA, CDR2 YSYEKL. CDR3 in amino acids: CASSQGWRERAGELFF. CDR3 in DNA: TGCGCCAGCAGCCAAGGCTGGCGGGAGCGGGCCGGGGAGCTGTTTTTT.

A few counts support this clonotype. The chain is built from TRBV5-5 and TRBJ2-3, with 10 bases lining up with TRBD2. The CDR3 runs to 16 residues. The V and J ends lost 3 bases and 6 bases, in that order; junction bases with no gene match: 10. Germline CDR1 is SGHKS and CDR2 is YYEKEE (reference sequence). The DNA for the CDR3 is TGTGCCAGCAGCTACGGTCAGCGGGGGGGATTGGATACGCAGTATTTT. It specifies CASSYGQRGGLDTQYF.

This clonotype showed up just a few times. The chain combines TRBV7-9 with TRBJ2-1; unclear D gene. CDR1 SEHNR and CDR2 FQNEAQ come from the germline V gene (reference sequence). Trimming stripped 7 bases from V and 6 bases from J, with 10 bases between. The CDR3 sequence is 12 residues long. The CDR3 nucleotides are TGTGCCAGCACTACGACACGCAATGAGCAGTTCTTC. Encoded protein: CASTTTRNEQFF.

The chain is built from TRBV27 and TRBJ2-3; 11 positions match TRBD2. V shed 8 bases, J shed 1 base, and the junction held 2 bases outside the gene matches. Germline V lookup: CDR1 MNHEY, CDR2 SMNVEV (reference sequence). CDR3 size: 14 residues. Here the CDR3 reads CASDSGRGTDTQYF. CDR3 coding DNA: TGTGCCAGCGATAGCGGGAGGGGCACAGATACGCAGTATTTT.

This clonotype was observed a few times. The gene calls are TRBV20-1 and TRBJ2-3, with D maybe TRBD2 (6 bases). CDR1 DFQATT and CDR2 SNEGSKA come from the germline V gene (reference sequence). The CDR3 is 17 amino acids. V was shortened by 4 bases and J by 2 bases, with 22 bases between the two germline ends. CDR3 amino acids: CSATLGTDYVLTDTQYF. The CDR3 nucleotides read TGCAGTGCTACACTCGGAACGGACTACGTACTCACAGATACGCAGTATTTT.

V is TRBV3-1 and J is TRBJ1-1, with D possibly being TRBD1 (5 bases). The germline V gene encodes CDR1 LGHDT and CDR2 YNNKEL (reference sequence). Trimming removed 0 bases from V and 5 bases from J, with 13 bases in between. This CDR3 is 15 amino acids long. Here the CDR3 DNA reads TGTGCCAGCAGCCAAGACGGGGGGAGTAGGACTGAAGCTTTCTTT. Translation: CASSQDGGSRTEAFF. The full variable domain, with the rest looked up from reference TRBV3-1 and TRBJ1-1, is DTAVSQTPKYLVTQMGNDKSIKCEQNLGHDTMYWYKQDSKKFLKIMFSYNNKELIINETVPNRFSPKSPDKAHLNLHINSLELGDSAVYFCASSQDGGSRTEAFFGQGTRLTVV.

Only a few counts were recorded for this clonotype. The chain carries TRBV5-1 and TRBJ1-2; D might be TRBD1 (5 bases). CDR3 length: 14 residues. The V gene lost 0 bases and the J gene lost 6 bases, with 12 bases spanning the gap. Germline CDR1 reads SGHRS; CDR2 reads YFSETQ. The CDR3 bases are TGCGCCAGCAGCTTGGAGACAGCAGAGGATGGCTACACCTTC. Translating gives CASSLETAEDGYTF. The complete variable domain, with remaining parts taken from reference TRBV5-1 and TRBJ1-2, reads KAGVTQTPRYLIKTRGQQVTLSCSPISGHRSVSWYQQTPGQGLQFLFEYFSETQRNKGNFPGRFSGRQFSNSRSEMNVSTLELGDSALYLCASSLETAEDGYTFGSGTRLTVV.

This clonotype was found a few times. The J gene is TRBJ2-1, the V gene TRBV12-3 or TRBV12-4; tentatively, D is TRBD2 (6 bases). The CDR3 runs to 13 residues. Trimming left V 4 bases short and J 6 bases short, with 10 bases between. This CDR3 reads CASSSDYTNEQFF. The CDR3, as DNA: TGTGCCAGCAGTTCGGACTACACCAATGAGCAGTTCTTC.

The chain has TRBV5-1 and TRBJ2-5; possible D gene TRBD2, 6 bases. With 7 bases removed from V and 5 bases from J, the gap between germline ends came to 15 bases. The CDR3 is made up of 13 amino acids. Germline V CDR1 and CDR2: SGHRS, YFSETQ. The CDR3 region has the DNA TGCGCCAGCCTTAGCGGTCCCAGGGAGACCCAGTACTTC. It codes for CASLSGPRETQYF.

CDR3 residues: CASSFGGGRYNEQFF. The CDR3 DNA follows: TGTGCCAGCAGTTTCGGCGGTGGGAGGTACAATGAGCAGTTCTTC. The J gene is TRBJ2-1, the V gene TRBV28; D perhaps matches TRBD2 (6 bases). Trimming took off 3 bases at V and 4 bases at J, with 13 bases between the two ends. The CDR3 has 15 residues. Germline loops: CDR1 MDHEN, CDR2 SYDVKM.

The V gene is TRBV7-2, the J gene TRBJ2-7; tentative D call: TRBD2 (6 bases). Germline-derived CDR1 and CDR2 are SGHTA and FQGNSA. Trimming shortened V by 6 bases and J by 2 bases, and 11 bases separated the two germline ends. The CDR3 covers 13 residues. CDR3 sequence reads: CASRPAGTYEQYF. CDR3 nucleotides: TGTGCCAGCAGGCCCGCGGGGACCTACGAGCAGTACTTC. The full variable domain, with the rest looked up from reference TRBV7-2 and TRBJ2-7, is GAGVSQSPSNKVTEKGKDVELRCDPISGHTALYWYRQSLGQGLEFLIYFQGNSAPDKSGLPSDRFSAERTGGSVSTLTIQRTQQEDSAVYLCASRPAGTYEQYFGPGTRLTVT.

This clonotype showed up just a few times. This sequence joins TRBV29-1 and TRBJ1-2; 7 bases line up with TRBD1. V shed 7 bases and J 4 bases; nucleotides not matched to a gene: 15. The CDR3 loop spans 15 amino acids. Germline loops: CDR1 SQVTM, CDR2 ANQGSEA. Here the CDR3 reads CSATNGQDEIYGYTF. CDR3 nucleotide sequence: TGCAGCGCCACCAATGGACAGGACGAAATCTATGGCTACACCTTC.

This clonotype was found many times. The chain has TRBV6-2 or TRBV6-3 and TRBJ2-7, with D unclear. Trimming left V 2 bases short and J 0 bases short, with 5 bases between. The CDR3 totals 13 residues. CDR1 MNHEY and CDR2 SVGEGT come from the germline V gene. The CDR3 DNA reads as TGTGCCAGCAGTTACAGGAGCTCCTACGAGCAGTACTTC. Encoded protein: CASSYRSSYEQYF.

The table lists this clonotype with a count of one. This chain joins TRBV4-3 and TRBJ2-5; 9 bases align to TRBD1. V was clipped by 4 bases and J by 5 bases; unmatched bases: 11. CDR3 length equals 16 residues. The germline V gene has CDR1 LGHNA and CDR2 YSLEER. The CDR3 spells CASSPDRGWEWETQYF. CDR3 DNA sequence: TGCGCCAGCAGCCCGGACAGGGGCTGGGAGTGGGAGACCCAGTACTTC.

The table lists this clonotype with a few counts. The chain couples TRBV28 to TRBJ2-7; no clear D gene. The CDR3 consists of 14 residues. Trimming left V 7 bases short and J 2 bases short, with 15 bases between. Germline V lookup: CDR1 MDHEN, CDR2 SYDVKM. CDR3 sequence reads: CASIPTDLTYEQYF. The CDR3 DNA reads as TGTGCCAGCATCCCGACGGATCTGACCTACGAGCAGTACTTC.

This chain joins TRBV6-2 or TRBV6-3 and TRBJ2-1, with 8 nucleotides matching TRBD2. With 6 bases clipped from V and 8 bases from J, the junction kept 12 bases outside the gene matches. Germline CDR1 reads MNHEY; CDR2 reads SVGEGT. CDR3 length equals 15 residues. CDR3: CASRIGLAPSYEQFF. CDR3 DNA sequence: TGTGCCAGCAGAATAGGACTAGCCCCATCATATGAGCAGTTCTTC.

The chain links TRBV9 to TRBJ1-5, with 11 bases matching TRBD1. Unmatched junction bases numbered 8, after V lost 0 bases and J lost 9 bases. In germline, CDR1 is SGDLS, CDR2 YYNGEE. The CDR3 is made up of 16 amino acids. For the CDR3, the DNA is TGTGCCAGCAGCGTAGTAGGACAGGGGGCGAGACGGCCCCAGCATTTT. As protein: CASSVVGQGARRPQHF.

The chain couples TRBV2 to TRBJ1-1; D call uncertain. CDR3 size: 13 residues. CDR1 SNHLY and CDR2 FYNNEI come from the germline V gene. V was trimmed by 4 bases and J by 5 bases, leaving 11 bases between them. The CDR3 loop is CASSVGEVTEAFF. The CDR3, as DNA: TGTGCCAGCAGTGTTGGGGAAGTTACTGAAGCTTTCTTT. The full variable domain, completed using reference TRBV2 and TRBJ1-1, is EPEVTQTPSHQVTQMGQEVILRCVPISNHLYFYWYRQILGQKVEFLVSFYNNEISEKSEIFDDQFSVERPDGSNFTLKIRSTKLEDSAMYFCASSVGEVTEAFFGQGTRLTVV.

This chain joins TRBV7-8 and TRBJ2-2, with 10 bases matching TRBD2. The CDR3 sequence is 17 residues long. Germline CDR1 SGHVS, CDR2 FQNEAQ. Trimming at V came to 3 bases and at J to 4 bases, leaving 8 bases not matched to a gene. The CDR3 protein is CASSFIPAGGPTGELFF. DNA for the CDR3: TGTGCCAGCAGCTTTATCCCAGCGGGGGGGCCCACCGGGGAGCTGTTTTTT.